This T cell receptor beta chain was captured in a study of prognosis after radiotherapy for stage I lung cancer. Across the whole study: Patients numbered over 10 men and a handful of women, aged roughly 50 to 85 with a median of approximately 68 years.

General observations from the study: The authors did not determine whether the expanded TCR clones were tumor-specific.

Using two-round multiplex PCR, the authors amplified TCR beta CDR3 from genomic DNA. The first round of PCR was done with primers that matched each TRBV and TRBJ gene. TCRdb used MiXCR to reprocess the multiplex PCR reads, holding one entry per CDR3 protein. The sample has tens of thousands of distinct CDR3 sequences, approximately 25% seen once. The sample holds many counts of this clonotype. Its antigen is not known. Trimming removed 5 bases at V and 3 bases at J, with 10 bases between. There are 13 residues in the CDR3. Germline CDR1 and CDR2: SEHNR and FQNEAQ (reference sequence). This clonotype was obtained from a donor at least 50 years old with non-small cell lung cancer. V usage is TRBV7-9 and J usage is TRBJ1-1, with D possibly TRBD1 on 6 matching bases. The material sequenced was PBMCs, taken before or after stereotactic body radiation therapy (not recorded which). CDR3 in amino acids: CASSLRQDTEAFF. In nucleotides, the CDR3 is TGTGCCAGCAGCCTAAGACAGGACACTGAAGCTTTCTTT.